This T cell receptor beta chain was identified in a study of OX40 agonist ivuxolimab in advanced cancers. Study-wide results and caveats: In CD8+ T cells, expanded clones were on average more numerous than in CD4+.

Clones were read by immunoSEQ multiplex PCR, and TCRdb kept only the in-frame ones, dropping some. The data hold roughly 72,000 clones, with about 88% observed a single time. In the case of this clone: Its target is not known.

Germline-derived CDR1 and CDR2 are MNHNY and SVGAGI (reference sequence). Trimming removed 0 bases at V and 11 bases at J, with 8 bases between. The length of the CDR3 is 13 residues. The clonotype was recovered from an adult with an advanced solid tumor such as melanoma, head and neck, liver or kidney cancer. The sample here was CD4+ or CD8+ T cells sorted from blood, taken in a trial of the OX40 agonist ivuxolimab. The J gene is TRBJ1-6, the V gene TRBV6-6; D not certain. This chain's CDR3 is CASSYSNFPPLHF. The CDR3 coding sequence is TGTGCCAGCAGTTACTCGAATTTTCCACCCCTCCACTTT.